This passage covers 9 T cell receptor beta chains from one sample sequenced in a study of cytomegalovirus exposure and HLA in healthy donors. Method: immunoSEQ multiplex PCR; TCRdb's copy keeps in-frame clones and lacks some. Here the sample spans 100,000 to 150,000 clones, more than 70% being singletons. What was sequenced was PBMCs. These receptors were obtained from a man between 18 and 35 years old in good health and CMV-seronegative.

The CDR3 spells CASSYGLSYEQYF. CDR3 nucleotides: TGTGCCAGCAGTTACGGCCTCTCCTACGAGCAGTACTTC. The V gene is TRBV6-5, the J gene TRBJ2-7; D uncertain. Per the germline V gene, CDR1 is MNHEY and CDR2 is SVGAGI. Trimming cost V 2 bases and J 0 bases, with 5 bases left between them. CDR3 length: 13 amino acids.

This clone was detected only a few times. The chain recombines TRBV7-6 with TRBJ2-4, with D possibly matching TRBD1 (6 bases). CDR3 length: 14 amino acids. The germline V gene encodes CDR1 SGHVS and CDR2 FNYEAQ. The V end was cut by 5 bases, the J end by 8 bases, with 16 bases between. The CDR3 DNA reads TGTGCCAGCAGCGCAGATACAGGGATAGACATTCAGTACTTC. Its protein is CASSADTGIDIQYF. Using reference TRBV7-6 and TRBJ2-4 for the parts outside the CDR3, the full variable domain is GAGVSQSPRYKVTKRGQDVALRCDPISGHVSLYWYRQALGQGPEFLTYFNYEAQQDKSGLPNDRFSAERPEGSISTLTIQRTEQRDSAMYRCASSADTGIDIQYFGAGTRLSVL.

This chain connects TRBV6-5 to TRBJ2-6; D unclear. The V gene lost 0 bases and the J gene lost 6 bases, with 9 bases spanning the gap. Germline values: CDR1 MNHEY, CDR2 SVGAGI. This CDR3 is built from 15 residues. CDR3 amino acids: CASSYSSLEANVLTF. For the CDR3, the DNA is TGTGCCAGCAGTTACTCCAGTCTTGAGGCCAACGTCCTGACTTTC.

This chain connects TRBV6-1 to TRBJ2-1; TRBD2 agrees at 8 bases. This CDR3 has 17 amino acids. Trimming took 3 bases from V and 7 from J; bases not matched to a gene: 14. CDR1 is MNHNS, CDR2 SASEGT, per germline. CDR3 sequence: CASSESWLAGRGNEQFF. The CDR3 DNA sequence: TGTGCCAGCAGTGAGTCGTGGCTAGCGGGCCGGGGGAATGAGCAGTTCTTC.

V is TRBV7-8 and J is TRBJ1-2, with TRBD1 identical over 9 bases. The CDR3 totals 14 residues. Germline V lookup: CDR1 SGHVS, CDR2 FQNEAQ. The trim removed 4 bases at V and 2 bases at J, leaving 2 bases unmatched. This chain's CDR3 is CASSSTGGNYGYTF. In DNA form, the CDR3 reads TGTGCCAGCAGCTCTACAGGGGGCAACTATGGCTACACCTTC. Together with reference TRBV7-8 and TRBJ1-2, the CDR3 gives the full variable domain: GAGVSQSPRYKVAKRGQDVALRCDPISGHVSLFWYQQALGQGPEFLTYFQNEAQLDKSGLPSDRFFAERPEGSVSTLKIQRTQQEDSAVYLCASSSTGGNYGYTFGSGTRLTVV.

This rearrangement joins TRBV5-4 to TRBJ2-5; 10 bases align to TRBD2. The CDR3 has 15 amino acids. J was trimmed by 5 bases and V by 4 bases; bases with no gene match: 8. Germline CDR1 and CDR2: SGHNT and YYREEE (reference sequence). The CDR3 here is CASSPAGGPFETQYF. The CDR3 DNA is TGTGCCAGCAGCCCAGCGGGAGGGCCGTTTGAGACCCAGTACTTC.

The chain links TRBV9 to TRBJ2-7; 10 nucleotides agree with TRBD2. V gave up 4 bases and J gave up 1 base; unmatched junction bases: 5. This CDR3 spans 15 amino acids. The germline CDR1 and CDR2 sequences are SGDLS and YYNGEE. The DNA of the CDR3 is TGTGCCAGCAGCTTAGCGGGGGGCCCTTCCTACGAGCAGTACTTC. Translated: CASSLAGGPSYEQYF.

J is TRBJ1-5 and V is TRBV7-6; 9 nucleotides align to TRBD1. The germline V gene has CDR1 SGHVS and CDR2 FNYEAQ. The trim removed 5 bases at V and 2 bases at J, leaving 7 bases unmatched. The CDR3 extends over 16 amino acids. The CDR3 reads CASSPSDRGGNQPQHF. The CDR3 DNA reads as TGTGCCAGCAGCCCATCGGACAGGGGAGGCAATCAGCCCCAGCATTTT.

The chain is built from TRBV5-5 and TRBJ2-1; TRBD1 agrees at 8 bases. Germline V CDR1 and CDR2: SGHKS, YYEKEE (reference sequence). This CDR3 has 15 amino acids. Trimming removed 1 base from V and 6 bases from J; junction bases left unmatched: 6. In DNA, the CDR3 is TGTGCCAGCAGCTTGAACCAGGGGGCCTCCAATGAGCAGTTCTTC. This gives the protein CASSLNQGASNEQFF.